The 27 T cell receptor beta chains presented below share a single source sample, sequenced in a study of T-cell reconstitution after alpha-beta-depleted transplantation in children. Unique molecular identifiers featured in how the TCRbeta library was prepared. TCRdb ran MiXCR on the PCR reads and lists one entry per CDR3 protein. Seen here are about 420,000 distinct CDR3 sequences, roughly 10% observed once, and the top ten hold roughly 5%. Sequenced material: PBMCs from the stem cell graft donor, taken from the stem cell graft. The source of these receptors is a human donor who donated a stem cell graft to a child with acute myeloid leukemia.

In its sample, this clonotype was seen a few times. This CDR3 reads CASSPKMAGGYNEQFF. The CDR3 DNA reads TGTGCCAGCTCACCAAAGATGGCGGGAGGCTACAATGAGCAGTTCTTC. The V and J genes are TRBV18 and TRBJ2-1; 8 bases fit TRBD2. V shed 2 bases and J 3 bases; nucleotides not matched to a gene: 6. CDR3 length equals 16 residues. Looked up from germline, CDR1 is KGHSH and CDR2 is LQKENI.

This clonotype was observed many times. V and J are TRBV12-3 or TRBV12-4 and TRBJ2-5, with D possibly TRBD2 on 5 matching bases. V gave up 5 bases and J gave up 5 bases, with 15 bases separating them. This CDR3 has 14 residues. The CDR3 is CASSPRPSRETQYF. The DNA of the CDR3 is TGTGCCAGCAGTCCCCGCCCTAGCCGCGAGACCCAGTACTTC.

This clonotype appeared a few times. The rearrangement uses TRBV3-1 and TRBJ2-3; 8 bases align to TRBD2. CDR3 length: 17 residues. With V trimmed by 10 bases and J by 2 bases, 17 bases remained unmatched. The germline CDR1 and CDR2 sequences are LGHDT and YNNKEL (reference sequence). This CDR3 is CATPSEASGFYTDTQYF. The CDR3, as DNA: TGTGCCACCCCCAGCGAGGCTAGCGGGTTCTACACAGATACGCAGTATTTT.

At least ten counts were recorded for this clonotype. This chain connects TRBV7-9 to TRBJ2-1; 8 bases match TRBD1. The junction had 4 bases not matched to a gene; V was cut back by 2 bases and J by 16 bases. From germline, CDR1 is SEHNR and CDR2 FQNEAQ (reference sequence). This CDR3 spans 11 amino acids. In DNA, the CDR3 is TGTGCCAGCAGCTTATTTGACAGGGGATTCTTC. As protein: CASSLFDRGFF.

The chain has TRBV12-3 or TRBV12-4 and TRBJ2-7, with TRBD2 identical over 8 bases. The CDR3 runs to 12 residues. Trimming at V came to 5 bases and at J to 6 bases, leaving 3 bases not matched to a gene. The CDR3 here is CASSPGGFEQYV. In DNA, the CDR3 is TGTGCCAGCAGTCCGGGGGGGTTCGAGCAGTACGTC.

The rearrangement uses TRBV12-3 or TRBV12-4 and TRBJ2-1; 7 bases line up with TRBD2. V shed 10 bases, J shed 4 bases, and the junction held 7 bases outside the gene matches. This CDR3 has 13 amino acids. In nucleotides, the CDR3 is TGTGCCACCTCTAGCGGAAGATACAATGAGCAGTTCTTC. Its translation: CATSSGRYNEQFF.

This clonotype occurred many times. The V gene is TRBV7-2, the J gene TRBJ2-7, with 8 nucleotides matching TRBD1. J was trimmed by 3 bases and V by 5 bases; bases with no gene match: 12. Germline assignment: CDR1 SGHTA and CDR2 FQGNSA. This CDR3 region has 16 residues. The CDR3 sequence: CASSGGIPGQGYEQYF. The CDR3 DNA reads TGTGCCAGCAGCGGAGGGATTCCAGGACAGGGCTACGAGCAGTACTTC.

V is TRBV5-6 and J is TRBJ2-5; 12 nucleotides line up with TRBD2. Germline V gene lookup returns CDR1 SGHDT and CDR2 YYEEEE. Trimming cost V 4 bases and J 5 bases; bases outside gene matches: 9. The CDR3 has 16 residues. This chain's CDR3 is CASSRRLAGAGETQYF. As DNA, the CDR3 is TGTGCCAGCAGCAGAAGACTAGCGGGGGCAGGGGAGACCCAGTACTTC.

This clonotype showed up just a few times. The chain is built from TRBV7-8 and TRBJ2-7, with D possibly matching TRBD2 (5 bases). This CDR3 is built from 15 residues. With 2 bases removed from V and 5 bases from J, the gap between germline ends came to 16 bases. CDR1 and CDR2 (germline): SGHVS, FQNEAQ. CDR3 bases: TGTGCCAGCAGCTTATATACTAGGGTTCTCAACGAGCAGTACGTC. This gives the protein CASSLYTRVLNEQYV.

The rearrangement uses TRBV29-1 and TRBJ2-1; D is perhaps TRBD1 (5 bases). CDR3 length: 11 residues. Trimming left V 5 bases short and J 6 bases short, with 8 bases between. CDR1 is SQVTM and CDR2 is ANQGSEA in the germline V gene. The CDR3 sequence: CSVRQGNEQFF. The CDR3 DNA reads as TGCAGCGTTAGGCAGGGCAATGAGCAGTTCTTC.

This clonotype was observed a handful of times. This sequence joins TRBV3-1 and TRBJ2-3; 14 bases fit TRBD2. The V and J ends lost 4 bases and 7 bases, in that order; junction bases with no gene match: 4. This CDR3 region has 15 residues. Germline V gene sequence: CDR1 LGHDT, CDR2 YNNKEL (reference sequence). The chain's CDR3 is CASSPRLAGGHTQYF. CDR3 nucleotide sequence: TGTGCCAGCAGCCCACGACTAGCGGGGGGGCATACGCAGTATTTT.

This clonotype was counted only a few times. The V gene is TRBV5-1, the J gene TRBJ2-5, with D perhaps matching TRBD1 or TRBD2 (5 bases each). The CDR3 covers 15 residues. Trimming left V 4 bases short and J 5 bases short, with 18 bases between. The germline V gene encodes CDR1 SGHRS and CDR2 YFSETQ. CDR3 sequence: CASSQGRAGTETQYF. CDR3 nucleotide sequence: TGCGCCAGCAGCCAAGGCAGGGCAGGGACGGAGACCCAGTACTTC.

This clonotype came up a few times. This sequence joins TRBV21-1 and TRBJ2-3. TRBV21-1 is a known pseudogene. This CDR3 is 12 amino acids long. Written as DNA, the CDR3 is TGTGCCAGCAGGAGACGGACAGATACGCAGTATTTT. It yields the protein CASRRRTDTQYF.

There are many counts of this clonotype. The J gene is TRBJ2-7, the V gene TRBV7-8, with D maybe TRBD2 (6 bases). V shed 1 base and J shed 3 bases, with 10 bases lying between them. CDR1 is SGHVS and CDR2 is FQNEAQ in the germline V gene. The CDR3 totals 14 residues. As DNA, the CDR3 is TGTGCCAGCAGCTTAGGGGGGGATTTCTACGAGCAGTACTTC. It codes for CASSLGGDFYEQYF.

In this sample, this clonotype turned up a few times. The DNA of the CDR3 is TGTGCCAGCAGCTTAGAAGGGACAGGTCTGATTGCTTTCTTT. Encoded protein: CASSLEGTGLIAFF. This chain links TRBV7-8 with TRBJ1-1, with TRBD1 matching over 8 bases. The V segment lost 1 base and the J segment 11 bases; nucleotides outside the gene matches: 9. The CDR3 is 14 amino acids. Germline V gene sequence: CDR1 SGHVS, CDR2 FQNEAQ.

There are many counts of this clonotype. The chain carries TRBV6-5 and TRBJ2-3; D is uncertain. CDR1 is MNHEY and CDR2 is SVGAGI in the germline V gene. This CDR3 has 15 residues. Trimming shortened V by 3 bases and J by 4 bases, and 14 bases separated the two germline ends. CDR3 sequence (DNA): TGTGCCAGCAGTTATAAAGGGAATTTCGCAGATACGCAGTATTTT. It specifies CASSYKGNFADTQYF.

The rearrangement joins TRBV28 to TRBJ1-5, with unresolved D. V lost 5 bases, J lost 5 bases, and 22 bases lay in between. Germline lookup yields CDR1 MDHEN and CDR2 SYDVKM. CDR3 size: 17 residues. CDR3 amino acids: CASSPPWGLGGHQPQHF. In DNA, the CDR3 is TGTGCCAGCAGTCCTCCATGGGGTCTTGGTGGCCATCAGCCCCAGCATTTT.

This clonotype has just a few counts. This rearrangement joins TRBV11-1 to TRBJ2-7, with a tentative D call TRBD1 (6 bases). The CDR3 spans 18 residues. The germline gives CDR1 SGHAT, CDR2 FQDESV (reference sequence). Deletions cut 3 bases from V and 0 bases from J, with 21 bases between. CDR3 amino acids: CASSLGSPGHQYSYEQYF. As DNA, the CDR3 is TGTGCCAGCAGCTTGGGCTCCCCGGGACACCAATACTCCTACGAGCAGTACTTC.

This rearrangement joins TRBV12-3 or TRBV12-4 to TRBJ2-7; tentative D call: TRBD2 (5 bases). The CDR3 loop spans 13 amino acids. The V gene lost 2 bases and the J gene lost 7 bases, with 12 bases spanning the gap. In DNA, the CDR3 is TGTGCCAGCAGTTTAAGTAACGGAGGAGAGCAGTACGTC. Translated: CASSLSNGGEQYV.

This chain connects TRBV6-5 to TRBJ2-5; 8 bases fit TRBD1. Germline V gene sequence: CDR1 MNHEY, CDR2 SVGAGI. This CDR3 contains 16 residues. V lost 2 bases, J lost 1 base, and 6 bases stayed unmatched. The CDR3 loop is CASSYRGTGFQETQYF. The CDR3 DNA reads as TGTGCCAGCAGTTACCGTGGGACAGGTTTCCAAGAGACCCAGTACTTC.

This chain uses TRBV4-3 with TRBJ1-5; D gene unclear. The CDR3 is 15 amino acids. Per germline, CDR1 LGHNA and CDR2 YSLEER. V lost 0 bases and J 2 bases, leaving 8 bases between the germline ends. CDR3 nucleotides: TGCGCCAGCAGCCAAGATTGGGAAGGCAATCAGCCCCAGCATTTT. Amino acids: CASSQDWEGNQPQHF.

This clonotype was counted only a few times. The chain has TRBV15 and TRBJ2-1; 11 bases align to TRBD2. Germline-derived CDR1 and CDR2 are LNHNV and YYDKDF (reference sequence). The CDR3 consists of 16 residues. Trimming cost V 0 bases and J 7 bases; bases outside gene matches: 5. The CDR3 loop reads CATSRDFSGGGNEQFF. As DNA, the CDR3 is TGTGCCACCAGCAGAGATTTTAGCGGGGGGGGTAATGAGCAGTTCTTC.

This sequence joins TRBV29-1 and TRBJ2-1, with 7 bases matching TRBD1. The length of the CDR3 is 14 residues. Trimming removed 7 bases from V and 8 bases from J; junction bases left unmatched: 14. Germline V lookup: CDR1 SQVTM, CDR2 ANQGSEA. This chain's CDR3 is CSGAPQGYNYEQFF. The DNA of the CDR3 is TGCAGCGGAGCTCCACAGGGGTACAACTATGAGCAGTTCTTC.

This clonotype has only a few counts. The chain uses TRBV5-1 and TRBJ2-7; 10 nucleotides align to TRBD2. The germline CDR1 and CDR2 sequences are SGHRS and YFSETQ. V shed 4 bases, J shed 2 bases, and the junction held 3 bases outside the gene matches. CDR3 length: 14 amino acids. The CDR3 nucleotides read TGCGCCAGCAGCATAGCGGGAGGCACCTACGAGCAGTACTTC. Protein product: CASSIAGGTYEQYF.

This clonotype appeared a few times. The rearrangement uses TRBV3-1 and TRBJ1-1; a possible D gene is TRBD1 (6 bases). CDR3 length: 14 amino acids. Germline V lookup: CDR1 LGHDT, CDR2 YNNKEL (reference sequence). Trimming left V 6 bases short and J 0 bases short, with 11 bases between. This CDR3 reads CASRKGHLNTEAFF. CDR3 in DNA: TGTGCCAGCAGAAAGGGACACCTGAACACTGAAGCTTTCTTT.

The table lists this clonotype with many counts. This rearrangement joins TRBV20-1 to TRBJ2-1, with D possibly being TRBD2 (5 bases). This CDR3 is 12 amino acids long. Deletions cut 1 base from V and 10 bases from J, with 11 bases between. The V gene's germline CDR1 is DFQATT and CDR2 SNEGSKA (reference sequence). CDR3 region: CSARVAGAEQFF. CDR3 nucleotide sequence: TGCAGTGCTAGAGTGGCGGGTGCGGAGCAGTTCTTC.

This sequence joins TRBV29-1 and TRBJ2-3, with D unclear. The CDR3 length is 12 residues. Germline CDR1 is SQVTM and CDR2 is ANQGSEA. V was shortened by 7 bases and J by 7 bases, with 15 bases between the two germline ends. CDR3 nucleotide sequence: TGCAGCGGGGCTCTAGAGAGAAATACGCAGTATTTT. This translates into CSGALERNTQYF.